The 10 T cell receptor beta chains presented below share a single source sample, sequenced in a study of cytomegalovirus exposure and HLA in healthy donors (dated by TCRdb to the late 2010s). Libraries were built with the immunoSEQ multiplex PCR assay. The multiplex PCR relied on a mix of 60 forward primers for TCR Vbeta segments and 13 reverse primers for TCR Jbeta segments. The clones in this table, taken by TCRdb from immuneACCESS, are in-frame only. Not every clone is retained; where verified, under half of the shortfall comes from an unresolved V gene, and the cause of the rest is unknown. This sample has fewer than 200,000 clones in its table, and less than 85% of those were observed once. The ten biggest clones cover roughly 4.2% of the sample. Sequenced input: PBMCs. These TCRs come from a middle-aged man in good health and CMV-seronegative.

This clone was seen a handful of times. The chain combines TRBV11-2 with TRBJ2-2; D is unresolved. Trimming stripped 6 bases from V and 6 bases from J, with 8 bases between. The CDR3 has 12 residues. Germline CDR1 reads SGHAT; CDR2 reads FQNNGV. CDR3: CASREGAGELFF. CDR3 nucleotides: TGTGCCAGCAGGGAAGGAGCCGGGGAGCTGTTTTTT.

This chain connects TRBV10-3 to TRBJ2-7; TRBD1 agrees at 7 bases. V lost 7 bases to trimming and J lost 5 bases; unmatched junction nucleotides: 8. Germline V gene sequence: CDR1 ENHRY, CDR2 SYGVKD. The CDR3 loop spans 13 amino acids. The CDR3 protein is CAITRDSGDEQYF. The CDR3 coding sequence is TGTGCCATCACCCGGGACAGTGGCGACGAGCAGTACTTC.

This rearrangement joins TRBV7-9 to TRBJ2-7; tentatively, D is TRBD2 (5 bases). This CDR3 region has 12 residues. The germline CDR1 and CDR2 sequences are SEHNR and FQNEAQ (reference sequence). The ends were cut back, 7 bases at V and 4 bases at J, with 11 bases in the middle. The CDR3 region is CASIGIGYEQYF. The CDR3 DNA is TGTGCCAGCATCGGGATAGGGTACGAGCAGTACTTC.

The chain combines TRBV5-1 with TRBJ2-7, with 7 nucleotides matching TRBD1. Losses at the gene ends were 2 bases for V and 0 bases for J; bases not matched to a gene: 5. Germline V gene lookup returns CDR1 SGHRS and CDR2 YFSETQ. CDR3 length: 15 residues. The CDR3 is CASSFRGPSSYEQYF. The CDR3 DNA sequence: TGCGCCAGCAGCTTTAGGGGGCCAAGCTCCTACGAGCAGTACTTC.

The chain uses TRBV30 and TRBJ2-1; the D gene is possibly TRBD1 (6 bases). Trimming pared 0 bases from V and 9 bases from J, leaving 6 bases between. Germline V gene data show CDR1 as GTSNPN and CDR2 as SVGIG (reference sequence). The CDR3 length is 11 residues. CDR3 in DNA: TGTGCCTGGAGTGTAGGGGGTGAGCAGTTCTTC. Its protein product is CAWSVGGEQFF. The whole variable domain, filled in from reference TRBV30 and TRBJ2-1, reads SQTIHQWPATLVQPVGSPLSLECTVEGTSNPNLYWYRQAAGRGLQLLFYSVGIGQISSEVPQNLSASRPQDRQFILSSKKLLLSDSGFYLCAWSVGGEQFFGPGTRLTVL.

This chain connects TRBV9 to TRBJ1-5; D remains ambiguous. The germline V gene encodes CDR1 SGDLS and CDR2 YYNGEE. V was clipped by 0 bases and J by 5 bases, with 9 bases between them. CDR3 length equals 14 residues. CDR3 amino acids: CASSVGQNDQPQHF. CDR3 DNA: TGTGCCAGCAGCGTAGGGCAGAACGATCAGCCCCAGCATTTT.

The chain couples TRBV5-1 to TRBJ1-3; 10 bases fit TRBD1. The trim removed 4 bases at V and 1 base at J, leaving 14 bases unmatched. Germline CDR1 SGHRS, CDR2 YFSETQ. The CDR3 length is 19 residues. The CDR3 bases are TGCGCCAGCAGCAATTACCGAGACAGGGGGCGTAGTTCTGGAAACACCATATATTTT. It encodes CASSNYRDRGRSSGNTIYF. The full variable domain, rest sourced from reference TRBV5-1 and TRBJ1-3, is KAGVTQTPRYLIKTRGQQVTLSCSPISGHRSVSWYQQTPGQGLQFLFEYFSETQRNKGNFPGRFSGRQFSNSRSEMNVSTLELGDSALYLCASSNYRDRGRSSGNTIYFGEGSWLTVV.

In DNA form, the CDR3 reads TGTGCCAGCAGCGTAGAGAACAGGGGCACAGATACGCAGTATTTT. This sequence encodes CASSVENRGTDTQYF. V usage is TRBV9 and J usage is TRBJ2-3; the D gene is possibly TRBD1 (6 bases). The germline V gene has CDR1 SGDLS and CDR2 YYNGEE. CDR3 length: 15 residues. Between the trimmed V and J ends, which lost 0 bases and 1 base, there was a span of 9 bases.

The V call is TRBV27, the J call TRBJ1-5; D remains unclear. CDR3 length: 14 residues. Germline lookup yields CDR1 MNHEY and CDR2 SMNVEV (reference sequence). The V gene lost 5 bases and the J gene lost 0 bases, with 8 bases spanning the gap. The CDR3 DNA reads TGTGCCAGCAGTCTCTCCTATAGCAATCAGCCCCAGCATTTT. Amino acid sequence: CASSLSYSNQPQHF.

V and J are TRBV9 and TRBJ2-7; the match to TRBD1 covers 10 bases. The germline V gene has CDR1 SGDLS and CDR2 YYNGEE. The CDR3 consists of 15 residues. J gave up 5 bases and V 0 bases, and 5 bases lay outside the gene matches. The CDR3 DNA sequence: TGTGCCAGCAGCGTAGGGGGACAGGGGATCCACGAGCAGTACTTC. Protein product: CASSVGGQGIHEQYF.